Sequencing of this T cell receptor beta chain was carried out in a study of shared clonotypes between healthy human individuals. Study-level points and caveats: Genetic and exposure-history diversity was limited by the small donor number. Lower generation probabilities were found for non-shared clonotypes than for those shared by all four donors.

To note about this clone: The antigen remains unidentified.

It was CD45RO-negative cells, positively selected for CCR7, that made up naive CD8 cells, with terminally differentiated effector memory CD45RA+ cells excluded. Trimming pared 6 bases from V and 0 bases from J, leaving 12 bases between. This CDR3 has 15 residues. Germline V gene data show CDR1 as LNHDA and CDR2 as SQIVND (reference sequence). Per the authors' pipeline: Junction-only sequences without quality scores came from ImmunoSEQ, so filtering differed. Here immunoSEQ multiplex PCR was the method, and the copy in TCRdb shows in-frame clones only, minus some. That table is the source of V, J and clone size, and D and trimming were worked out from the DNA. The data hold about 550,000 clones, with nearly 97% observed a single time.

This sequence joins TRBV19 and TRBJ1-5; D might be TRBD1 (6 bases). Sequencing used naive CD8+ T cells sorted from blood. The clonotype originates from a woman aged 25 to 39 in good health. The CDR3 loop reads CASSEWTVSNQPQHF. The CDR3 bases are TGTGCCAGTAGCGAATGGACAGTTAGCAATCAGCCCCAGCATTTT.